The T cell receptor beta chain under discussion was sequenced for a study of cytomegalovirus exposure and HLA in healthy donors. The CDR3 sequence is 14 residues long. The V end lost 0 bases, the J end lost 4 bases, and 7 bases lay between the germline ends. Germline CDR1 and CDR2: MGHRA and YSYEKL. Vbeta (60) and Jbeta (13) primers were used in the PCR. Repertoires were generated with immunoSEQ multiplex PCR, while TCRdb's copy carries only in-frame clones and drops some. Found here are fewer than 200,000 clones, roughly four fifths of them singletons; the top ten hold about 1.9%. The V and J genes are TRBV4-1 and TRBJ2-1; D remains unclear. This sequence originates from a woman aged 18-29 years in good health and CMV-seronegative. Sequenced: PBMCs. The CDR3 DNA reads as TGCGCCAGCAGCCAAGATTCCAGATACAATGAGCAGTTCTTC. It translates to CASSQDSRYNEQFF.